Each of the 15 T cell receptor beta chains below was sequenced from the same sample in a study of control samples from healthy donors and cancer patients. The table came from immunoSEQ multiplex PCR; TCRdb's copy has only in-frame clones and leaves some out. The data show some 130,000 clones, approximately 94% seen once. Sequences were obtained from blood. The receptors shown here come from a young man in good health.

This clone showed up just once. This chain uses TRBV6-2 or TRBV6-3 with TRBJ2-5; D perhaps matches TRBD2 (6 bases). Germline-derived CDR1 and CDR2 are MNHEY and SVGEGT. Trimming took off 6 bases at V and 5 bases at J, with 16 bases between the two ends. This CDR3 is 14 amino acids long. The CDR3 region is CASSPWGGRETQYF. The CDR3 DNA reads as TGTGCCAGCAGCCCCTGGGGAGGAAGGGAGACCCAGTACTTC.

This chain links TRBV7-2 with TRBJ2-1, with 8 nucleotides matching TRBD2. V dropped 4 bases and J dropped 7; count of bases not matched to a gene: 12. CDR3 length: 16 amino acids. Germline-derived CDR1 and CDR2 are SGHTA and FQGNSA. The CDR3 DNA reads as TGTGCCAGCAGCTCCCCAGCCGGGGGGGGCCGGAATGAGCAGTTCTTC. Amino acid sequence: CASSSPAGGGRNEQFF.

The J gene is TRBJ2-3, the V gene TRBV18; D remains ambiguous. CDR1 KGHSH and CDR2 LQKENI come from the germline V gene. The V and J ends lost 3 bases and 6 bases respectively, with 7 bases between them. This CDR3 is 12 amino acids long. The DNA for the CDR3 is TGTGCCAGCTCACCTAGTTCTGATACGCAGTATTTT. Translation: CASSPSSDTQYF.

The DNA of the CDR3 is TGTGCCAGCAGATCCGGGGTTCCCACAGATACGCAGTATTTT. This sequence encodes CASRSGVPTDTQYF. The chain couples TRBV6-5 to TRBJ2-3; D might be TRBD2 (5 bases). Germline V lookup: CDR1 MNHEY, CDR2 SVGAGI. The germline V and J ends were trimmed by 6 bases and 2 bases, with 12 bases remaining between them. This CDR3 has 14 residues.

V is TRBV18 and J is TRBJ1-1; possible D gene TRBD1, 5 bases. Trimming left V 1 base short and J 2 bases short, with 11 bases between. CDR1 and CDR2 (germline): KGHSH, LQKENI. The CDR3 loop spans 15 amino acids. The CDR3 bases are TGTGCCAGCTCACCACTCGACAGCCGAAACACTGAAGCTTTCTTT. As protein: CASSPLDSRNTEAFF.

J is TRBJ1-4 and V is TRBV19; D unclear. V lost 7 bases, J lost 11 bases, and 11 bases lay in between. From germline, CDR1 is LNHDA and CDR2 SQIVND (reference sequence). The CDR3 has 11 residues. CDR3 bases: TGTGCCAGTATCAAGGGCAGGAAACTGTTTTTT. Its translation is CASIKGRKLFF.

This sequence joins TRBV7-9 and TRBJ1-1, with 8 bases lining up with TRBD1. V shed 5 bases, J shed 0 bases, and the junction held 5 bases outside the gene matches. CDR1 is SEHNR and CDR2 is FQNEAQ in the germline V gene (reference sequence). The CDR3 is 15 residues long. The CDR3 protein is CASSVHRGMNTEAFF. In nucleotides, the CDR3 is TGTGCCAGCAGCGTACACAGGGGGATGAACACTGAAGCTTTCTTT. Supplemented by reference TRBV7-9 and TRBJ1-1, the full variable domain reads DTGVSQNPRHKITKRGQNVTFRCDPISEHNRLYWYRQTLGQGPEFLTYFQNEAQLEKSRLLSDRFSAERPKGSFSTLEIQRTEQGDSAMYLCASSVHRGMNTEAFFGQGTRLTVV.

The CDR3 region has the DNA TGTGCCAGTAGTACCGGGACAGGGGGCCCTGGAAACACCATATATTTT. Translating gives CASSTGTGGPGNTIYF. V usage is TRBV19 and J usage is TRBJ1-3, with 12 bases identical to TRBD1. V lost 4 bases to trimming and J lost 2 bases; unmatched junction nucleotides: 3. This CDR3 has 16 amino acids. Germline CDR1 and CDR2: LNHDA and SQIVND (reference sequence).

J is TRBJ2-7 and V is TRBV18; D not resolved. Germline lookup yields CDR1 KGHSH and CDR2 LQKENI. CDR3 length: 13 residues. The V gene lost 3 bases and the J gene lost 6 bases, with 12 bases spanning the gap. CDR3 sequence: CASSPAQEREQYF. The CDR3 coding sequence is TGTGCCAGCTCACCCGCCCAAGAGCGCGAGCAGTACTTC. The variable domain in full, completed from reference TRBV18 and TRBJ2-7, reads NAGVMQNPRHLVRRRGQEARLRCSPMKGHSHVYWYRQLPEEGLKFMVYLQKENIIDESGMPKERFSAEFPKEGPSILRIQQVVRGDSAAYFCASSPAQEREQYFGPGTRLTVT.

The chain combines TRBV7-8 with TRBJ1-5, with 8 bases identical to TRBD1. CDR1 and CDR2 (germline): SGHVS, FQNEAQ. The CDR3 sequence is 17 residues long. The V segment lost 1 base and the J segment 4 bases; nucleotides outside the gene matches: 9. CDR3 coding DNA: TGTGCCAGCAGCTTAGGACAGGGGCCGAAGAGTAATCAGCCCCAGCATTTT. Residues: CASSLGQGPKSNQPQHF.

The genes are TRBV27 and TRBJ2-7, with 7 bases identical to TRBD1. With V trimmed by 4 bases and J by 2 bases, 8 bases remained unmatched. The CDR3 sequence is 15 residues long. Germline values: CDR1 MNHEY, CDR2 SMNVEV (reference sequence). The CDR3 DNA follows: TGTGCCAGCAGTTCATCGGGACAGTATACCTACGAGCAGTACTTC. It encodes CASSSSGQYTYEQYF.

The chain couples TRBV7-9 to TRBJ2-1; D is unclear. In germline, CDR1 is SEHNR, CDR2 FQNEAQ (reference sequence). V was pared by 1 base and J by 5 bases, with 6 bases between. The CDR3 has 13 residues. CDR3 DNA: TGTGCCAGCAGCTTAGACAATCACAATGAGCAGTTCTTC. Amino acid sequence: CASSLDNHNEQFF.

V usage is TRBV10-1 and J usage is TRBJ1-2; TRBD1 matches 7 bases. Looked up from germline, CDR1 is WNHNN and CDR2 is SYGVQD (reference sequence). CDR3 length equals 13 residues. Trimming took 6 bases from V and 9 from J; bases not matched to a gene: 10. CDR3 protein: CASRADRAVSYTF. The CDR3 DNA reads TGCGCCAGCAGGGCTGACAGGGCAGTCAGCTACACCTTC.

The genes are TRBV7-2 and TRBJ2-3; no reliable D call. The CDR3 is 12 residues long. Trimming pared 5 bases from V and 6 bases from J, leaving 9 bases between. Germline loops: CDR1 SGHTA, CDR2 FQGNSA. The CDR3 loop is CASSPGVDTQYF. The CDR3 DNA reads TGTGCCAGCAGCCCTGGCGTGGATACGCAGTATTTT.

The V and J genes are TRBV19 and TRBJ2-3; 10 positions match TRBD1. J gave up 2 bases and V 5 bases, and 4 bases lay outside the gene matches. The CDR3 is 15 amino acids. CDR1 and CDR2 from the germline V gene are LNHDA and SQIVND (reference sequence). The CDR3 sequence: CASSGTGAYTDTQYF. The CDR3 nucleotides read TGTGCCAGTAGTGGGACAGGGGCGTACACAGATACGCAGTATTTT.